The clone carrying this T cell receptor (beta chain) was seen more than once but under ten times. As yet, its antigen is unknown. The data belong to a study of post-analysis software for immune sequencing data. Whole-study results and caveats: With TRBV5-6, TRBV5-1 and TRBV20-1 included, 4 to 6 TRBV segments were more frequent in patients than in controls.

CDR3 length: 14 amino acids. Germline V gene lookup returns CDR1 DFQATT and CDR2 SNEGSKA (reference sequence). V was cut by 2 bases and J by 4 bases, with 15 bases left in between. Presence of unique molecular identifiers characterized the TCR beta cDNA libraries. TCRdb called the PCR reads again in MiXCR, with one record for every CDR3 protein. The sample shows about 540,000 distinct CDR3 sequences, about a third of them seen only once. V is TRBV20-1 and J is TRBJ2-7, with TRBD2 as a possible D gene (7 bases). The sample was blood. This sequence was found in a girl younger than 18 with multiple sclerosis. The CDR3 sequence: CSARNPGGRYEQYF. CDR3 nucleotide sequence: TGCAGTGCTAGAAACCCGGGGGGCCGGTACGAGCAGTACTTC.